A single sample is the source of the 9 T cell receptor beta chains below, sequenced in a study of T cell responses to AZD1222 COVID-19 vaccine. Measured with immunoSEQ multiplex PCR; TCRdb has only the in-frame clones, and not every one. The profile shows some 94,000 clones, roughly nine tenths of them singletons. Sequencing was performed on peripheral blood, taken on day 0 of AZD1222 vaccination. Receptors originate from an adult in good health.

The CDR3 nucleotides read TGTGCCAGCAGCCCGGGACAGGGCTATGGCTACACCTTC. It yields the protein CASSPGQGYGYTF. The J gene is TRBJ1-2, the V gene TRBV3-1 (or the pseudogene TRBV3-2); 9 bases are shared with TRBD1. Germline-derived CDR1 and CDR2 are LGHDT and YNNKEL (reference sequence). Losses at the gene ends were 4 bases for V and 4 bases for J; bases not matched to a gene: 1. This CDR3 comprises 13 residues.

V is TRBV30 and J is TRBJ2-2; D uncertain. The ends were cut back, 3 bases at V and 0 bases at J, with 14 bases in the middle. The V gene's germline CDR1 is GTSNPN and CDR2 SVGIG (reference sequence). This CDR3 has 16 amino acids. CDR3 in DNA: TGTGCCTGGAGGATTGCCGGGCTTGCGAACACCGGGGAGCTGTTTTTT. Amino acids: CAWRIAGLANTGELFF.

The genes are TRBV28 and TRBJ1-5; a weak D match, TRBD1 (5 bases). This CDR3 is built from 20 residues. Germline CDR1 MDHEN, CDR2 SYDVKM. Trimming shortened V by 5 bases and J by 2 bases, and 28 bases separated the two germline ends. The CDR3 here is CASSTNAGSEKGLGNQPQHF. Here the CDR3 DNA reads TGTGCCAGCAGTACCAACGCAGGGTCCGAAAAAGGGCTAGGCAATCAGCCCCAGCATTTT. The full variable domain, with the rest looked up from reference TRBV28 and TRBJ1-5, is DVKVTQSSRYLVKRTGEKVFLECVQDMDHENMFWYRQDPGLGLRLIYFSYDVKMKEKGDIPEGYSVSREKKERFSLILESASTNQTSMYLCASSTNAGSEKGLGNQPQHFGDGTRLSIL.

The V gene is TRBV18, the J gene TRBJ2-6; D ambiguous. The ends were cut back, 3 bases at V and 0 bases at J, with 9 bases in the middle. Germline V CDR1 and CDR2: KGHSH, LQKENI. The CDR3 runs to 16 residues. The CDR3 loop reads CASSPGVDSGANVLTF. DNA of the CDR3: TGTGCCAGCTCACCGGGCGTAGACTCTGGGGCCAACGTCCTGACTTTC.

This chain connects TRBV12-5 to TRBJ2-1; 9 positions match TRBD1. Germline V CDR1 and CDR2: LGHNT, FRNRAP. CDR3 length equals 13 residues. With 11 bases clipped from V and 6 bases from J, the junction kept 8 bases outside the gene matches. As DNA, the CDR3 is TGTGCTGTCCGGGACAGGGATGTCAATGAGCAGTTCTTC. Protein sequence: CAVRDRDVNEQFF.

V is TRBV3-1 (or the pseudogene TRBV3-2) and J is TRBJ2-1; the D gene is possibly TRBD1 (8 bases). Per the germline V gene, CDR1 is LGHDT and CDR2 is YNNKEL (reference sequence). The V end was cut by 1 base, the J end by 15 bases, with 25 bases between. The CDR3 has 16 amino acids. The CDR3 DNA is TGTGCCAGCAGCCAAGTGCAGGGGGCGGGGCGGGAGTGGCCGTTCTTC. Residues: CASSQVQGAGREWPFF.

The DNA for the CDR3 is TGTGCCAGCAGCGTACTGGGGGACCACCTTGGAGAGGAGACCCAGTACTTC. This codes for CASSVLGDHLGEETQYF. The chain employs TRBV9 and TRBJ2-5; D tentatively reads TRBD1 or TRBD2 (5 bases each). Trimming took 1 base from V and 5 from J, leaving 21 bases between them. From germline, CDR1 is SGDLS and CDR2 YYNGEE. This CDR3 is built from 17 residues.

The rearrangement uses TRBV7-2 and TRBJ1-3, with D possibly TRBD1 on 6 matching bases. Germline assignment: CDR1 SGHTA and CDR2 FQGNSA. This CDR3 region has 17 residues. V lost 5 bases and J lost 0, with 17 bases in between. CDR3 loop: CASSLEWTASSGNTIYF. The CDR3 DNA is TGTGCCAGCAGCCTCGAGTGGACAGCTAGCTCTGGAAACACCATATATTTT.

The CDR3 loop is CATTQGLANTGELFF. CDR3 nucleotide sequence: TGTGCCACCACACAGGGGCTCGCGAACACCGGGGAGCTGTTTTTT. The rearrangement links TRBV10-3 to TRBJ2-2; 7 bases are shared with TRBD1. CDR3 length: 15 amino acids. Germline V CDR1 and CDR2: ENHRY, SYGVKD. Unmatched junction bases numbered 8, after V lost 10 bases and J lost 0 bases.